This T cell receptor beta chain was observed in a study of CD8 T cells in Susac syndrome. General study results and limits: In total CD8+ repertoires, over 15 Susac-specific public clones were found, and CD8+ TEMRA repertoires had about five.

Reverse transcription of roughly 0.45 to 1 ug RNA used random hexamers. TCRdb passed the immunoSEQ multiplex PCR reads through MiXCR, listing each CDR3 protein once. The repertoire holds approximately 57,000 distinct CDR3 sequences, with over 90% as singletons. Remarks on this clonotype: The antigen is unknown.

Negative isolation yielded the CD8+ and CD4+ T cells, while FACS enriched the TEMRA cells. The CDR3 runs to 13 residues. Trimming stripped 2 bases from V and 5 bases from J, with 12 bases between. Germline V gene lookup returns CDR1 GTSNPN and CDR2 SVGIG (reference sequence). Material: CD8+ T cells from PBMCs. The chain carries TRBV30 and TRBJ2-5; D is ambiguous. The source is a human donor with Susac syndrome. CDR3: CAWSYSSSETQYF. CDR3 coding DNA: TGTGCCTGGAGTTATTCGTCCAGTGAGACCCAGTACTTC.